Reported below is one T cell receptor beta chain. Its antigen is still unknown. This sample was included in a study of T cell responses to AZD1222 COVID-19 vaccine. General study points: The donors showed a predominance of white British ancestry and of females, with possible underestimation of clonal diversity.

Trimming shortened V by 3 bases and J by 5 bases, and 14 bases separated the two germline ends. The CDR3 has 15 amino acids. Germline CDR1 SGHTA, CDR2 FQGNSA. Libraries were prepared by immunoSEQ multiplex PCR; TCRdb keeps only in-frame clonotypes and omits some of them. The sample contains fewer than 50,000 clones, over 75% of which appear only once. This TCR derives from an adult who received the MenACWY meningococcal vaccine as a control. This specimen consisted of peripheral blood, obtained 28 days after the second dose of the MenACWY control vaccine. The genes are TRBV7-2 and TRBJ2-1, with D unresolved. CDR3: CASSLVGSFDNEQFF. CDR3 DNA sequence: TGTGCCAGCAGCTTGGTGGGTTCGTTTGACAATGAGCAGTTCTTC.